The source of this T cell receptor (beta chain) is a study of identical twins. CDR3 length equals 19 residues. The germline CDR1 and CDR2 sequences are MNHEY and SMNVEV (reference sequence). J was trimmed by 1 base and V by 3 bases; bases with no gene match: 14. TCRdb independently ran MiXCR on the 5' RACE reads; one entry per CDR3 protein. Of some 1,700,000 distinct CDR3 sequences listed, 25% to 35% are singletons. This clonotype was seen more than once but under ten times. This receptor was obtained from a newborn girl in good health. The gene calls are TRBV27 and TRBJ2-3, with TRBD2 matching 9 bases. The sequenced sample was cord blood. The CDR3 DNA is TGTGCCAGCAGTTTCCCTAGCGGGAATGTAACCCCCGGCACAGATACGCAGTATTTT. Amino acids: CASSFPSGNVTPGTDTQYF.